The present TCR beta chain was sequenced within a study of cytomegalovirus exposure and HLA in healthy donors. Study outcomes and limitations: A few CMV-associated chains proved CMV antigen-specific in vitro.

Use of 60 Vbeta and 13 Jbeta primers characterized the PCR. Libraries were prepared by immunoSEQ multiplex PCR; TCRdb keeps only in-frame clonotypes and omits some of them. The sample holds under 70,000 clones, roughly four fifths seen once. The V and J ends lost 10 bases and 6 bases, in that order; junction bases with no gene match: 11. Germline V gives CDR1 MRHNA, CDR2 SNTAGT. CDR3 length: 14 residues. Of note for this clone: What it binds is not known.

Sequenced sample: PBMCs. The V gene is TRBV6-4, the J gene TRBJ1-5; 8 bases agree with TRBD1. This TCR was recovered from a man between 50 and 59 years old in good health and CMV-seronegative. DNA of the CDR3: TGTGCCAACGCAGGGGGCGCGGGGTTTCAGCCCCAGCATTTT. Encoded protein: CANAGGAGFQPQHF.